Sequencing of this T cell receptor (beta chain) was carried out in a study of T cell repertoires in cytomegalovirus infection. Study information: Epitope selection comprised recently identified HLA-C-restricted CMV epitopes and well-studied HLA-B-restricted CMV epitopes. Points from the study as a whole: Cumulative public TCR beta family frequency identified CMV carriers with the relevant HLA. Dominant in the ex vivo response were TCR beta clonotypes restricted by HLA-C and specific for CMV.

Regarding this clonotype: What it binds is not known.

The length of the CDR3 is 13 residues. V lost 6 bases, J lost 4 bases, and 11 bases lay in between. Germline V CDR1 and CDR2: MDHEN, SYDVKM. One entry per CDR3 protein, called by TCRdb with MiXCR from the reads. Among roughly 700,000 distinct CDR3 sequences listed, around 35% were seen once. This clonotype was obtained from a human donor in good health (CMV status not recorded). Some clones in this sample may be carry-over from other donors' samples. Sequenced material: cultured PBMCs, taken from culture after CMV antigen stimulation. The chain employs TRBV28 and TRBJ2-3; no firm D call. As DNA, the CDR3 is TGTGCCAGCAGACTTATGTCATCAGATACGCAGTATTTT. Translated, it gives CASRLMSSDTQYF.